This record concerns one TCR beta chain sequence. Antigen unknown. Sequencing was performed with immunoSEQ multiplex PCR; in TCRdb, only in-frame clones are kept and a portion is missing. Here the sample spans over 140,000 clones, 80% to 95% being singletons. This sample is drawn from a study of T cell responses to AZD1222 COVID-19 vaccine. Study-wide background: Pooled in the analysis were second doses at about 4 or about 12 weeks. Overall study findings and caveats: Spike-wide vaccine-associated CD4 TCRs dominated at 160-218 and 743-854. The study identified only six AZD1222 recipients as seropositive at baseline. Variant regions that are unmutated are reportedly the target of nearly half of spike-specific TCRs.

V lost 5 bases and J 3 bases, leaving 14 bases between the germline ends. The CDR3 covers 14 residues. Germline CDR1 and CDR2: LNHDA and SQIVND (reference sequence). The material was peripheral blood, obtained on day 0 of AZD1222 vaccination. The chain combines TRBV19 with TRBJ2-7; D may correspond to TRBD1 or TRBD2 (7 bases each). The TCR sequence derives from an adult in good health. The CDR3 sequence is CASSRGDSIYEQYF. For the CDR3, the DNA is TGTGCCAGTAGTCGGGGGGACAGCATCTACGAGCAGTACTTC.